This passage covers 10 T cell receptor beta chains from one sample sequenced in a study of beta chain features in type 1 diabetes (dated by TCRdb to 2016 to 2019). Broader findings and caveats from the paper: Type 1 diabetes patients showed a moderate but significant shortening of TCRB CDR3 length in all four CD4+ subsets.

These TCRs are of unknown antigen specificity. The method behind the library was the immunoSEQ multiplex PCR assay. All of the isolated RNA was reverse transcribed with the High Capacity cDNA Reverse Transcription Kit, so expressed TCRB transcripts were sequenced. The clones in this table, taken by TCRdb from immuneACCESS, are in-frame only. Not every clone is retained; where verified, under half of the shortfall comes from an unresolved V gene, and the cause of the rest is unknown. For this sample there are about 160,000 clones; approximately 10% appear just once. The ten biggest clones cover more than 0.45% of the sample. The sample comprised central memory CD4+ T cells from blood. Receptors were obtained from a man aged 30 to 45 with type 1 diabetes.

This clone was observed a handful of times. This chain joins TRBV7-2 and TRBJ2-7; 9 nucleotides agree with TRBD2. CDR3 length: 18 residues. V gave up 2 bases and J gave up 4 bases; unmatched junction bases: 15. Germline CDR1 and CDR2: SGHTA and FQGNSA. As DNA, the CDR3 is TGTGCCAGCAGCTTATCAGGGCTGGAAGCGGGAGGACGATACGAGCAGTACTTC. Encoded protein: CASSLSGLEAGGRYEQYF. Combining the CDR3 with reference TRBV7-2 and TRBJ2-7 gives the whole variable domain GAGVSQSPSNKVTEKGKDVELRCDPISGHTALYWYRQSLGQGLEFLIYFQGNSAPDKSGLPSDRFSAERTGGSVSTLTIQRTQQEDSAVYLCASSLSGLEAGGRYEQYFGPGTRLTVT.

The V call is TRBV7-3, the J call TRBJ1-1; no firm D call. This CDR3 is built from 16 residues. Germline lookup yields CDR1 SGHTA and CDR2 FQGTGA. V was cut by 2 bases and J by 1 base, with 14 bases left in between. CDR3 amino acids: CASSLFARTENTEAFF. The CDR3 DNA reads as TGTGCCAGCAGCTTATTTGCCAGAACCGAGAACACTGAAGCTTTCTTT.

There are a few counts of this clone. V usage is TRBV29-1 and J usage is TRBJ1-4; TRBD1 aligns across 9 bases. V dropped 6 bases and J dropped 8; count of bases not matched to a gene: 10. The CDR3 length is 14 residues. Germline assignment: CDR1 SQVTM and CDR2 ANQGSEA. The CDR3 region is CSVVPGTGTEKLFF. In DNA, the CDR3 is TGCAGCGTAGTACCCGGGACAGGGACCGAAAAACTGTTTTTT.

The chain combines TRBV27 with TRBJ2-7; a possible D gene is TRBD2 (6 bases). The CDR3 totals 15 residues. The germline V and J ends were trimmed by 8 bases and 4 bases, with 21 bases remaining between them. The V gene's germline CDR1 is MNHEY and CDR2 SMNVEV (reference sequence). CDR3 DNA sequence: TGTGCCAGCTCCCCTATGACGGGACTCCGATACGAGCAGTACTTC. Encoded protein: CASSPMTGLRYEQYF.

This clone is a singleton in its sample. The V call is TRBV6-1, the J call TRBJ1-2; D is undetermined. The CDR3 totals 14 residues. Germline CDR1 reads MNHNS; CDR2 reads SASEGT. Trimming cost V 1 base and J 8 bases, with 14 bases left between them. CDR3 nucleotides: TGTGCCAGCAGTGAAGGTTGGGGAGGGAAGGGCTACACCTTC. This translates into CASSEGWGGKGYTF.

The chain carries TRBV14 and TRBJ2-7; no firm D call. The CDR3 length is 16 residues. V dropped 4 bases and J dropped 0 bases, with 16 bases sitting between them. CDR1 and CDR2 from the germline V gene are SGHDN and FVKESK. The chain's CDR3 is CASSPERVLISYEQYF. The CDR3 region has the DNA TGTGCCAGCAGCCCCGAACGGGTCCTGATCTCCTACGAGCAGTACTTC. Full variable domain (remainder filled in from reference TRBV14 and TRBJ2-7): EAGVTQFPSHSVIEKGQTVTLRCDPISGHDNLYWYRRVMGKEIKFLLHFVKESKQDESGMPNNRFLAERTGGTYSTLKVQPAELEDSGVYFCASSPERVLISYEQYFGPGTRLTVT.

This clone came up a few times. The chain employs TRBV5-1 and TRBJ2-3, with 9 bases fitting TRBD2. The CDR3 loop spans 16 amino acids. With V trimmed by 0 bases and J by 2 bases, 4 bases remained unmatched. Germline values: CDR1 SGHRS, CDR2 YFSETQ. In nucleotides, the CDR3 is TGCGCCAGCAGCTTGGCTAGCGGGACGGTCACAGATACGCAGTATTTT. It is translated as CASSLASGTVTDTQYF.

This clone was observed a handful of times. This sequence joins TRBV20-1 and TRBJ2-1; D remains ambiguous. Per germline, CDR1 DFQATT and CDR2 SNEGSKA (reference sequence). CDR3 length equals 11 residues. Trimming cost V 6 bases and J 6 bases, with 9 bases left between them. DNA of the CDR3: TGCAGTGCCGCTTCGAGCAATGAGCAGTTCTTC. It yields the protein CSAASSNEQFF.

V gene TRBV5-1 combines with J gene TRBJ2-7; D unresolved. Per germline, CDR1 SGHRS and CDR2 YFSETQ. The CDR3 is made up of 13 amino acids. V was pared by 2 bases and J by 7 bases, with 13 bases between. The CDR3 sequence is CASSFYLKREQYF. The CDR3, as DNA: TGCGCCAGCAGCTTTTATCTTAAACGGGAGCAGTACTTC.

V gene TRBV7-9 combines with J gene TRBJ1-1; possible D gene TRBD1, 6 bases. This CDR3 has 13 amino acids. Per germline, CDR1 SEHNR and CDR2 FQNEAQ (reference sequence). With 7 bases removed from V and 5 bases from J, the gap between germline ends came to 14 bases. CDR3 sequence reads: CASTRTQGTEAFF. As DNA, the CDR3 is TGTGCCAGCACCCGAACCCAGGGGACTGAAGCTTTCTTT.